The rows below give T cell receptor beta chains drawn from one sample of a study of T cell responses to AZD1222 COVID-19 vaccine. TCRdb keeps only in-frame clones here, not all; method: immunoSEQ multiplex PCR. The table records about 270,000 clones, approximately 94% of them present only once. The sequencing used peripheral blood, collected 28 days after the second AZD1222 dose. The receptor source for this set is an adult who received the AZD1222 COVID-19 vaccine. The CDR3 runs from the conserved cysteine through the conserved F or W. The D gene is left open where the match is weak.

d_call j_call v_call cdr3_aa cdr3_nt
NA TRBJ2-5 TRBV4-1 CASSQGRQETQYF TGCGCCAGCAGCCAAGGTCGACAAGAGACCCAGTACTTC
NA TRBJ2-7 TRBV3-1/TRBV3-2 CASSQEGRRYEQYF TGTGCCAGCAGCCAAGAGGGCCGGCGGTACGAGCAGTACTTC
NA TRBJ1-3 TRBV12-3/TRBV12-4 CASTGGNTIYF TGTGCCAGCACCGGGGGAAACACCATATATTTT
TRBD2 TRBJ2-7 TRBV2 CASSEEAGMHSEQYF TGTGCCAGCAGTGAAGAAGCGGGGATGCATAGCGAGCAGTACTTC
NA TRBJ1-2 TRBV10-3 CAITPVAEGYGYTF TGTGCCATCACCCCCGTGGCGGAGGGTTATGGCTACACCTTC
NA TRBJ1-5 TRBV5-1 CASSVMVGQPQHF TGCGCCAGCAGCGTGATGGTAGGTCAGCCCCAGCATTTT
NA TRBJ2-7 TRBV3-1/TRBV3-2 CASSPGQARSYEQYF TGTGCCAGCAGCCCCGGACAAGCCCGTTCCTACGAGCAGTACTTC
NA TRBJ1-1 TRBV14 CASSQTRWMNTEAFF TGTGCCAGCAGCCAAACGCGGTGGATGAACACTGAAGCTTTCTTT
NA TRBJ2-1 TRBV7-3 CASSLTAGYNEQFF TGTGCCAGCAGCTTGACGGCGGGATACAATGAGCAGTTCTTC
NA TRBJ2-3 TRBV6-5 CASSSPLSPSTDTQYF TGTGCCAGCAGTTCGCCGTTGTCCCCTAGCACAGATACGCAGTATTTT